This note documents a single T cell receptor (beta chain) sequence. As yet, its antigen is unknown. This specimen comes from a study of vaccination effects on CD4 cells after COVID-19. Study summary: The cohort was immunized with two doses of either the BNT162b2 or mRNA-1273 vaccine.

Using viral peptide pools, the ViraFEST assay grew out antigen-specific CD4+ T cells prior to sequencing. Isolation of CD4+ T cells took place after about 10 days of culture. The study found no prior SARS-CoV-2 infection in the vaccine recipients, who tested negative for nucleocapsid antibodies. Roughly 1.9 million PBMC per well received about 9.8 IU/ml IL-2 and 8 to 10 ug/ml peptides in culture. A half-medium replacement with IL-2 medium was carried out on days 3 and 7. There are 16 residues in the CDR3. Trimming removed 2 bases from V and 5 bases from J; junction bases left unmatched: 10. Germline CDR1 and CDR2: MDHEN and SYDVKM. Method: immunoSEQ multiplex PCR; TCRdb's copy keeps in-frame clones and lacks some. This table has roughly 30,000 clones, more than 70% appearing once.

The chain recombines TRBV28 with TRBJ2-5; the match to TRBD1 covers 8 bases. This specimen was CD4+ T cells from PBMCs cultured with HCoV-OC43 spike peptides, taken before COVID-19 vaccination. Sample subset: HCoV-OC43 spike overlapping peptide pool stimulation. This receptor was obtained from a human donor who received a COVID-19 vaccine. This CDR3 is CASSLLGQDKGETQYF. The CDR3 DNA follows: TGTGCCAGCAGTTTACTGGGACAGGACAAGGGGGAGACCCAGTACTTC.